The entry below describes one T cell receptor (beta chain). How the authors handled the data: Quality scores were absent from the junction-only immunoSEQ sequences, so filtering differed. The assay was immunoSEQ multiplex PCR, and TCRdb's table has in-frame clones only and misses some. Clone size and the V and J calls come from that table; the DNA yielded D and trimming. Altogether hundreds of thousands of clones are present, 90% to 97% being singletons, with the ten largest covering roughly 0.1%. Selected positively for CCR7 and CD45RO-negative, naive CD8 cells excluded terminally differentiated effector memory CD45RA+ cells. The record originates from a study of shared clonotypes between healthy human individuals. Germline-derived CDR1 and CDR2 are SNHLY and FYNNEI. The CDR3 is 14 amino acids. Between the trimmed V and J ends, which lost 7 bases and 4 bases, there was a span of 14 bases.

The chain links TRBV2 to TRBJ2-1; TRBD2 is a possible D gene (5 bases). The sequenced sample was naive CD8+ T cells sorted from blood. The sequence was collected from a woman in her twenties or thirties in good health. CDR3 coding DNA: TGTGCCAGCAACCCGCGGGCCCTTTACAATGAGCAGTTCTTC. It translates to CASNPRALYNEQFF.